These 29 T cell receptor beta chains came from one sample sequenced in a study of regulatory T cells in long-lasting Graves disease. Noted time point: persistent/refractory GD, antithyroid drugs over 5 years with positive TRAb. TCR sequences were obtained from RNA taken from PBMCs. Through Arm-PCR of CDR3 regions and iRepertoire HTBI primers, TCR beta libraries were built. TCRdb redid the calling of the multiplex PCR reads with MiXCR, one entry per CDR3 protein. The table shows about 310,000 distinct CDR3 sequences, with around 23% occurring only once. The specimen comprised peripheral blood mononuclear cells (PBMCs), sampled when the disease was refractory, from a patient treated with antithyroid drugs. The receptor source for this set is a female donor with Graves disease.

DNA of the CDR3: TGTGCCTGGAGTCCAGACAGGGGCTTGTCCTACGAGCAGTACTTC. It encodes CAWSPDRGLSYEQYF. J is TRBJ2-7 and V is TRBV30; TRBD1 aligns across 8 bases. V shed 2 bases and J 1 base; nucleotides not matched to a gene: 7. Germline V lookup: CDR1 GTSNPN, CDR2 SVGIG (reference sequence). The CDR3 is 15 residues long.

The chain is built from TRBV7-9 and TRBJ2-7; TRBD2 aligns across 10 bases. The V and J ends lost 4 bases and 2 bases, in that order; junction bases with no gene match: 5. The V gene's germline CDR1 is SEHNR and CDR2 FQNEAQ (reference sequence). This CDR3 is 15 amino acids long. The CDR3 region is CASSSTSGIPYEQYF. In DNA, the CDR3 is TGTGCCAGCAGCTCCACTAGCGGGATTCCCTACGAGCAGTACTTC.

Ten or more counts support this clonotype. The chain joins TRBV28 to TRBJ1-2, with 8 bases fitting TRBD1. The trim removed 6 bases at V and 5 bases at J, leaving 5 bases unmatched. In germline, CDR1 is MDHEN, CDR2 SYDVKM. This CDR3 is built from 13 residues. The CDR3 is CASRLTGVYGYTF. CDR3 DNA: TGTGCCAGCAGGCTGACAGGGGTTTATGGCTACACCTTC.

This clonotype has only a few counts. The chain couples TRBV2 to TRBJ2-3, with D perhaps TRBD2 (6 bases). The germline gives CDR1 SNHLY, CDR2 FYNNEI. V was shortened by 1 base and J by 2 bases, with 25 bases between the two germline ends. This CDR3 spans 20 amino acids. Here the CDR3 DNA reads TGTGCCAGCAGTGAAGGGGTTCGCGGGACCGTCGTTGGGGTCACAGATACGCAGTATTTT. Encoded protein: CASSEGVRGTVVGVTDTQYF. Supplemented by reference TRBV2 and TRBJ2-3, the full variable domain reads EPEVTQTPSHQVTQMGQEVILRCVPISNHLYFYWYRQILGQKVEFLVSFYNNEISEKSEIFDDQFSVERPDGSNFTLKIRSTKLEDSAMYFCASSEGVRGTVVGVTDTQYFGPGTRLTVL.

The chain joins TRBV3-1 to TRBJ2-7; 7 bases map to TRBD1. Germline lookup yields CDR1 LGHDT and CDR2 YNNKEL (reference sequence). V shed 4 bases and J 5 bases; nucleotides not matched to a gene: 11. CDR3 length: 15 residues. CDR3: CASSRVRQGGDEQYF. The CDR3 bases are TGTGCCAGCAGCCGAGTTCGACAGGGCGGTGACGAGCAGTACTTC.

This clonotype was found a few times. The chain combines TRBV25-1 with TRBJ1-1; 7 bases are a match to TRBD1. With V trimmed by 2 bases and J by 4 bases, 4 bases remained unmatched. CDR1 and CDR2 (germline): MGHDK, SYGVNS. This CDR3 region has 14 residues. CDR3 DNA: TGTGCCAGCAGTGAAGACAGGGAGATCACTGAAGCTTTCTTT. This codes for CASSEDREITEAFF.

Comments on this clonotype: Being one base from a much bigger clone, this may be a read error. V usage is TRBV9 and J usage is TRBJ2-5; no clear D. This CDR3 is built from 12 residues. CDR1 SGDLS and CDR2 YYNGEE come from the germline V gene. The ends were cut back, 4 bases at V and 7 bases at J, with 11 bases in the middle. The CDR3 protein is CASSQAEGTQYF. The CDR3 DNA sequence: TGTGCCAGCAGCCAAGCAGAAGGGACCCAGTACTTC.

The table lists this clonotype with a few counts. The V call is TRBV2, the J call TRBJ2-4; D is uncertain. Trimming pared 7 bases from V and 7 bases from J, leaving 11 bases between. Germline V gives CDR1 SNHLY, CDR2 FYNNEI. This CDR3 has 12 amino acids. CDR3 region: CASTMGANIQYF. The CDR3 DNA follows: TGTGCCAGCACGATGGGCGCGAACATTCAGTACTTC. Drawing the rest from reference TRBV2 and TRBJ2-4, the complete variable domain is EPEVTQTPSHQVTQMGQEVILRCVPISNHLYFYWYRQILGQKVEFLVSFYNNEISEKSEIFDDQFSVERPDGSNFTLKIRSTKLEDSAMYFCASTMGANIQYFGAGTRLSVL.

The CDR3 spells CAISESILSNTGELFF. The CDR3 DNA follows: TGTGCCATCAGTGAGTCGATATTGTCAAACACCGGGGAGCTGTTTTTT. The V and J genes are TRBV10-3 and TRBJ2-2, with unresolved D. Trimming cost V 0 bases and J 2 bases, with 10 bases left between them. The germline V gene encodes CDR1 ENHRY and CDR2 SYGVKD. The CDR3 runs to 16 residues.

In DNA form, the CDR3 reads TGTGCCAGTAAGGTAGCGGGCGATTACAATGAGCAGTTCTTC. It is translated as CASKVAGDYNEQFF. The chain links TRBV19 to TRBJ2-1; 7 bases match TRBD2. V dropped 7 bases and J dropped 4; count of bases not matched to a gene: 7. Germline CDR1 LNHDA, CDR2 SQIVND (reference sequence). CDR3 size: 14 residues.

This clonotype was seen many times. The V call is TRBV28, the J call TRBJ1-2, with D hard to call. The germline V and J ends were trimmed by 8 bases and 8 bases, with 18 bases remaining between them. The CDR3 is 13 amino acids. The germline V gene has CDR1 MDHEN and CDR2 SYDVKM. The CDR3 is CASGRKTAGGYTF. The CDR3 coding sequence is TGTGCCAGCGGCCGAAAGACGGCCGGCGGCTACACCTTC.

This clonotype was seen only a few times. CDR3 residues: CASSFNHLTGGAYGYTF. The DNA of the CDR3 is TGTGCCAGCAGCTTCAATCACCTAACAGGGGGCGCTTATGGCTACACCTTC. The chain is built from TRBV7-2 and TRBJ1-2; TRBD1 matches at 9 bases. Germline-derived CDR1 and CDR2 are SGHTA and FQGNSA. Unmatched junction bases numbered 13, after V lost 3 bases and J lost 5 bases. The CDR3 runs to 17 residues.

The genes are TRBV3-1 and TRBJ2-1; no clear D. Trimming removed 2 bases from V and 8 bases from J, with 4 bases in between. The CDR3 totals 11 residues. Germline CDR1 is LGHDT and CDR2 is YNNKEL (reference sequence). The CDR3 coding sequence is TGTGCCAGCAGCCAATTGGATGAGCAGTTCTTC. This encodes CASSQLDEQFF.

This clonotype turned up a few times. The rearrangement joins TRBV7-9 to TRBJ2-5; D is possibly TRBD1 (6 bases). Germline CDR1 reads SEHNR; CDR2 reads FQNEAQ (reference sequence). V gave up 1 base and J gave up 1 base, with 10 bases separating them. The CDR3 extends over 15 amino acids. The DNA of the CDR3 is TGTGCCAGCAGCTTAGGGGACATAGTCCAAGAGACCCAGTACTTC. This gives the protein CASSLGDIVQETQYF.

This clonotype was counted a few times. The chain links TRBV15 to TRBJ2-2, with TRBD1 as a possible D gene (6 bases). There are 18 residues in the CDR3. Trimming pared 0 bases from V and 3 bases from J, leaving 17 bases between. Germline V gene lookup returns CDR1 LNHNV and CDR2 YYDKDF (reference sequence). CDR3 sequence: CATSRDQSRGDHTGELFF. CDR3 sequence (DNA): TGTGCCACCAGCAGAGATCAATCCAGGGGAGATCACACCGGGGAGCTGTTTTTT.

In its sample, this clonotype was seen many times. The chain has TRBV6-2 or TRBV6-3 and TRBJ1-4; 8 bases map to TRBD1. This CDR3 has 13 residues. The V and J ends lost 6 bases and 8 bases, in that order; junction bases with no gene match: 5. Germline CDR1 MNHEY, CDR2 SVGEGT. Here the CDR3 DNA reads TGTGCCAGCAGCGGACAGGGAGACGAAAAACTGTTTTTT. Protein sequence: CASSGQGDEKLFF.

The chain is built from TRBV5-5 and TRBJ2-1; D unclear. Germline CDR1 is SGHKS and CDR2 is YYEKEE (reference sequence). Between the trimmed V and J ends, which lost 4 bases and 3 bases, there was a span of 11 bases. The CDR3 runs 14 residues. DNA for the CDR3: TGTGCCAGCAGCGGGAACCCGGGCTACAATGAGCAGTTCTTC. Its protein product is CASSGNPGYNEQFF.

This chain uses TRBV6-4 with TRBJ2-7; TRBD2 agrees at 8 bases. Germline V gene lookup returns CDR1 MRHNA and CDR2 SNTAGT. This CDR3 spans 13 amino acids. The V and J ends lost 5 bases and 6 bases, in that order; junction bases with no gene match: 6. CDR3 in amino acids: CASSSGRASEQYF. DNA of the CDR3: TGTGCCAGCAGTTCCGGGAGGGCGTCCGAGCAGTACTTC.

The rearrangement links TRBV6-9 to TRBJ1-3, with TRBD1 as a possible D gene (5 bases). The CDR3 covers 14 residues. V dropped 4 bases and J dropped 0 bases, with 7 bases sitting between them. Per the germline V gene, CDR1 is MNHGY and CDR2 is SVAAGI. The CDR3 sequence: CASSSTDSGNTIYF. The CDR3 nucleotides are TGTGCCAGCAGTTCGACAGACTCTGGAAACACCATATATTTT.

This clonotype was counted many times. J is TRBJ2-5 and V is TRBV7-2; the D gene is possibly TRBD2 (5 bases). The length of the CDR3 is 14 residues. V lost 1 base, J lost 5 bases, and 11 bases lay in between. CDR1 SGHTA and CDR2 FQGNSA come from the germline V gene. The DNA for the CDR3 is TGTGCCAGCAGCTTAGGAAGAGGGCGTGAGACCCAGTACTTC. The encoded protein is CASSLGRGRETQYF.

This clonotype showed up many times. V usage is TRBV3-1 and J usage is TRBJ1-1; TRBD1 matches 7 bases. This CDR3 has 14 amino acids. The germline V gene encodes CDR1 LGHDT and CDR2 YNNKEL (reference sequence). V was clipped by 4 bases and J by 4 bases; unmatched bases: 6. CDR3: CASSLPGGATEAFF. CDR3 DNA sequence: TGTGCCAGCAGCCTCCCAGGGGGGGCCACTGAAGCTTTCTTT.

A word on this clonotype: A much larger clone lies a single base off, so this may be a read error. J is TRBJ1-2 and V is TRBV28; unclear D gene. Trimming removed 7 bases at V and 7 bases at J, with 16 bases between. The CDR3 sequence is 13 residues long. Germline V gene lookup returns CDR1 MDHEN and CDR2 SYDVKM. As DNA, the CDR3 is TGTGCCAGCACACACAAGGGAAGTTCTGGCTACACCTTC. Translated: CASTHKGSSGYTF.

The J gene is TRBJ1-3, the V gene TRBV5-6; D is unclear. The CDR3 contains 13 residues. V gave up 4 bases and J gave up 2 bases, with 7 bases separating them. Germline V CDR1 and CDR2: SGHDT, YYEEEE. The CDR3 DNA follows: TGTGCCAGCAGCCCAGGAGCTGGAAACACCATATATTTT. Protein sequence: CASSPGAGNTIYF.

In this sample, this clonotype turned up a few times. The chain uses TRBV20-1 and TRBJ2-7; tentative D call: TRBD2 (5 bases). With 0 bases removed from V and 2 bases from J, the gap between germline ends came to 14 bases. Looked up from germline, CDR1 is DFQATT and CDR2 is SNEGSKA (reference sequence). This CDR3 region has 15 residues. CDR3 nucleotides: TGCAGTGCTAGAGAAAGCGGTCCCGGAACCTACGAGCAGTACTTC. Protein sequence: CSARESGPGTYEQYF.

This chain joins TRBV20-1 and TRBJ1-6, with 9 bases identical to TRBD1. V trimming: 5 bases; J trimming: 8 bases; junction bases outside the gene matches: 16. Germline CDR1 DFQATT, CDR2 SNEGSKA (reference sequence). The CDR3 runs 17 residues. CDR3 residues: CSAPYLHRGLEDSPLHF. The CDR3 DNA follows: TGCAGTGCTCCCTACCTCCACAGGGGGCTCGAGGATTCACCCCTCCACTTT.

This rearrangement joins TRBV15 to TRBJ1-1; 7 bases line up with TRBD1. CDR3 length equals 17 residues. Germline-derived CDR1 and CDR2 are LNHNV and YYDKDF (reference sequence). Trimming cost V 0 bases and J 1 base; bases outside gene matches: 8. CDR3 loop: CATSRDGTVGGNTEAFF. CDR3 bases: TGTGCCACCAGCAGAGATGGGACAGTTGGGGGGAACACTGAAGCTTTCTTT.

This chain links TRBV11-2 with TRBJ2-1; TRBD1 matches 7 bases. The germline V gene encodes CDR1 SGHAT and CDR2 FQNNGV. V trimming: 4 bases; J trimming: 3 bases; junction bases outside the gene matches: 6. This CDR3 region has 15 residues. CDR3 coding DNA: TGTGCCAGCAGCTCTTCCGGGACAGACTACAATGAGCAGTTCTTC. It translates to CASSSSGTDYNEQFF.

This clonotype was observed a few times. The chain recombines TRBV6-2 or TRBV6-3 with TRBJ2-7; TRBD2 aligns across 9 bases. The junction had 11 bases not matched to a gene; V was cut back by 7 bases and J by 7 bases. This CDR3 comprises 14 residues. Germline CDR1 is MNHEY and CDR2 is SVGEGT. This CDR3 is CASKGPAGGGEQYF. CDR3 sequence (DNA): TGTGCCAGCAAGGGCCCAGCGGGAGGTGGGGAGCAGTACTTC.

For this clonotype: The CDR3 does not end in the conserved phenylalanine or tryptophan, so this is likely a read error. V usage is TRBV28 and J usage is TRBJ2-1; D is uncertain. Per the germline V gene, CDR1 is MDHEN and CDR2 is SYDVKM. The CDR3 is 16 residues long. V shed 5 bases and J shed 1 base, with 15 bases lying between them. The CDR3 region has the DNA TGTGCCAGCAGTCCCGGAGCTGGGGTATCCTACAATGAGCAGTTCTGC. Residues: CASSPGAGVSYNEQFC.